This T cell receptor (beta chain) was sequenced during a study of T cell changes during pregnancy in multiple sclerosis. The CDR3 spans 14 residues. Per the germline V gene, CDR1 is SGDLS and CDR2 is YYNGEE. V was trimmed by 0 bases and J by 5 bases, leaving 12 bases between them. Clones were read by immunoSEQ multiplex PCR, and TCRdb kept only the in-frame ones, dropping some. Among about 80,000 clones listed, approximately 90% were seen once. The source of this sequence is a female donor with multiple sclerosis, enrolled in a pregnancy study. This sample comprised CD4+ T cells from peripheral blood mononuclear cells, obtained before pregnancy. V is TRBV9 and J is TRBJ2-7; TRBD2 might be the D (5 bases). CDR3 amino acids: CASSVASFAHEQYF. For the CDR3, the DNA is TGTGCCAGCAGCGTAGCTAGCTTCGCCCACGAGCAGTACTTC.